This T cell receptor beta chain was recovered during a study of T cell responses to AZD1222 COVID-19 vaccine (dated by TCRdb to 2020 to 2023). In the study overall: AZD1222 recipients with second doses at about 4 weeks or about 12 weeks were pooled, because spike-specific TCR depth and breadth did not differ between schedules. A total of about 230 trial participants underwent TCR sequencing, of whom 207 received two doses of AZD1222 and 26 received two doses of the MenACWY control vaccine. Enrollment into the trials was organized by age into subgroups of 18-55, 56-69 and 70-plus years, and those subgroups contained 148, 28 and 57 TCR-sequenced participants, respectively.

In the case of this clone: What antigen it recognizes has not been identified. One base away there is no much larger clone; base qualities are not given.

This specimen's time point label, per the study, means: baseline before first vaccination. The vaccinee samples were drawn from two UK trials, COV001 and COV002, one of which was a single-blind randomized controlled phase 2/3 trial testing AZD1222 (ChAdOx1 nCoV-19) in healthy adults. For TCRbeta chain sequencing, PBMC samples from trial participants were taken at day 0 and at day 28 after the second dose. The CDR3 regions of human TCRbeta chains were analyzed by immunosequencing. Per the authors' processing: TCRs in the repertoires were compared against a reference library of SARS-CoV-2-specific TCRs that had been generated with the MIRA antigen-specificity platform. Breadth was defined as the fraction of unique TCRs that were SARS-CoV-2-associated. Depth was defined as the fraction of total T cells that were SARS-CoV-2-associated. Each spike-specific TCR was assigned to its reactive spike region and to a CD4 or CD8 class using the MIRA data. Log10-transformed breadth and depth values were compared by one-way ANOVA with Sidak's multiple comparisons tests. TCRdb took over this immuneACCESS table, retaining in-frame rearrangements with V and J assigned. Such tables are incomplete; in checked studies, under half of the missing clones stem from an unresolved V gene, and the remainder is unexplained. Clonal size and the V and J genes are those of that table, whereas D and trimming came from the DNA. In this sample the table shows 140,000 to 150,000 clones, roughly 90% of which occur a single time. The ten largest account for over 1.5% of the sample.

Measured from the cysteine to the phenylalanine, the CDR3 is 14 residues long. Only CDR3 DNA remains: 42 bases, in frame from the first base. V is cut back by 0 bases and J by 7 bases, with 4 bases in the junction unmatched. Sequences SGHRS (CDR1) and YFSETQ (CDR2) are obtained from the germline V gene. Study-wide conclusions, independent of this receptor: Nearly half of unique spike-specific TCRs reportedly recognized epitopes outside regions mutated in the B.1.351 and B.1.1.7 variants. Participants were mostly white British, with more females than males. The authors suggested clonal diversity may have been underestimated. The whole spike protein was spanned by vaccine-associated CD4 TCRs, and dominant responses were seen in regions 160-218 and 743-854. After two AZD1222 doses, both the breadth and the depth of spike-specific TCRs were significantly higher than at day 0 and than in MenACWY recipients. The 56-69-year group was small, and its depth increase did not reach significance, likely because of low power. Conclusions about previously exposed vaccinees are limited because only six or seven AZD1222 recipients were SARS-CoV-2 seropositive at baseline. Because no day 14 peak-response samples were available, repertoires were characterized only after the peak T cell response.

The sequencing here drew on peripheral blood, taken on day 0 of AZD1222 vaccination. Recombination connected TRBV5-1 to TRBJ1-2, and 9 bases in between align with TRBD1. This clonotype originated in an adult in good health. The DNA reads as follows: TGCGCCAGCAGCTTGGCACAGGGGGCGCTTGGCTACACCTTC. The encoded protein is CASSLAQGALGYTF.